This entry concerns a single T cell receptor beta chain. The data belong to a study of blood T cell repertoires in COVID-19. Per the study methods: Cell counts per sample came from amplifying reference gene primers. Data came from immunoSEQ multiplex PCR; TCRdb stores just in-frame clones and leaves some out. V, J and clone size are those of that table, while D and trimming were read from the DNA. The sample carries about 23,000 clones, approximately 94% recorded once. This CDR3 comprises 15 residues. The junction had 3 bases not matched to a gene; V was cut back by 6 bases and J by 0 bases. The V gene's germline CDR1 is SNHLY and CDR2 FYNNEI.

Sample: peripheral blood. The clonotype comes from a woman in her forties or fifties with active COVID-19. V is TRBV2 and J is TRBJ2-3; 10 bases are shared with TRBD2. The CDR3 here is CASRASGGSTDTQYF. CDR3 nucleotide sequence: TGTGCCAGCAGGGCTAGCGGGGGTAGCACAGATACGCAGTATTTT.